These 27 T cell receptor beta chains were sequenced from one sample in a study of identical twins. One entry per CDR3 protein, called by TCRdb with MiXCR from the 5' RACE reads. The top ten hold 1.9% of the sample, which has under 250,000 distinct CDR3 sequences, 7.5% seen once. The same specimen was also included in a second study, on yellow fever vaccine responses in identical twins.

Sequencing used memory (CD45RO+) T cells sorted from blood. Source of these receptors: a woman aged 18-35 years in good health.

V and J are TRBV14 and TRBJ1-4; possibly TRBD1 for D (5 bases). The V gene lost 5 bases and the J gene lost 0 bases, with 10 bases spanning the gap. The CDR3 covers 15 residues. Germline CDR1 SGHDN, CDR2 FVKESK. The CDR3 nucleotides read TGTGCCAGCAGCTTCGCCAGGGCAACTAATGAAAAACTGTTTTTT. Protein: CASSFARATNEKLFF.

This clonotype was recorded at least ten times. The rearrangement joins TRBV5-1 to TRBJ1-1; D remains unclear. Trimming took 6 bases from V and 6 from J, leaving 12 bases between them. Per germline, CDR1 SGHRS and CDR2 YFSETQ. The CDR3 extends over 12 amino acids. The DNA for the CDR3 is TGCGCCAGCATTATAGAAGCAGCTGAAGCTTTCTTT. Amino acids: CASIIEAAEAFF.

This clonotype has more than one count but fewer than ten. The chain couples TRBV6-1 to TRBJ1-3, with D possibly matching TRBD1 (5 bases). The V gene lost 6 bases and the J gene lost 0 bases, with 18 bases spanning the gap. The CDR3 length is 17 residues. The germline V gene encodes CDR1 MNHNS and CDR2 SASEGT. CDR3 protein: CASSPFSGGDSGNTIYF. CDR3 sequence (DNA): TGTGCCAGCAGCCCCTTCTCGGGAGGGGACTCTGGAAACACCATATATTTT.

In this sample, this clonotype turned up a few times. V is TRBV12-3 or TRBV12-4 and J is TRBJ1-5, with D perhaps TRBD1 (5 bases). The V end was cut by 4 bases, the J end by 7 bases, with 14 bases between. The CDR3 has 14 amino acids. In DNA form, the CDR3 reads TGTGCCAGCAGTTGGGGGTCAGGAGCACAGCCCCAGCATTTT. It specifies CASSWGSGAQPQHF.

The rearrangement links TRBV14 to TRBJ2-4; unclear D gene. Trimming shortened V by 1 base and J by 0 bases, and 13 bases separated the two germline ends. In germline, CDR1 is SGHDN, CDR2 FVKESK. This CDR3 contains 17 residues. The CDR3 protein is CASSQGNWWTAKNIQYF. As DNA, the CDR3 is TGTGCCAGCAGCCAAGGAAATTGGTGGACAGCCAAAAACATTCAGTACTTC.

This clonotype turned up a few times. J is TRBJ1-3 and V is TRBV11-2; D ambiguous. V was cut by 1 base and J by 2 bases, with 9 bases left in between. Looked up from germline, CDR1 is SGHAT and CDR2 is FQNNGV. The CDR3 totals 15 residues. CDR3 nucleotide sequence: TGTGCCAGCAGCTTAGTCGGGGTAGCTGGAAACACCATATATTTT. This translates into CASSLVGVAGNTIYF.

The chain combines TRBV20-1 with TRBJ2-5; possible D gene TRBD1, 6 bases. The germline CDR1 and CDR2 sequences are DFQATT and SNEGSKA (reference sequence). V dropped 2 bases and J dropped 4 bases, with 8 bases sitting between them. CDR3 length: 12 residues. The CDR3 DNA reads TGCAGTGCTAGAATAGGGGGAGAGACCCAGTACTTC. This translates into CSARIGGETQYF.

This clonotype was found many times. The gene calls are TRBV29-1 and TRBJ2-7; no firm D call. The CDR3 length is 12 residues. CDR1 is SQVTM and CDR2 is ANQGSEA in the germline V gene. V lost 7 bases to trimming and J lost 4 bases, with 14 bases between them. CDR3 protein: CSASNGVYEQYF. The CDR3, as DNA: TGCAGCGCGTCCAACGGAGTGTACGAGCAGTACTTC.

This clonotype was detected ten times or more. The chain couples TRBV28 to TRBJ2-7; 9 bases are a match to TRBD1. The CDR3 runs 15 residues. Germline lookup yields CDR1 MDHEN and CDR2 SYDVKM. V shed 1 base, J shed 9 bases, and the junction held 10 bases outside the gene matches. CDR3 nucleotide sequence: TGTGCCAGCAGTTTATATGGGACAGGGAGCCAGGGGCAGTACTTC. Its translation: CASSLYGTGSQGQYF.

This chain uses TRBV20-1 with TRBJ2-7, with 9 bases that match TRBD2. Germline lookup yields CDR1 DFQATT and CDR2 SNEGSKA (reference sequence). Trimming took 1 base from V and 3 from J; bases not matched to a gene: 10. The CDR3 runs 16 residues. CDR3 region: CSARGMVLAGNYEQYF. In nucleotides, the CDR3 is TGCAGTGCTAGAGGTATGGTCCTAGCGGGGAACTACGAGCAGTACTTC.

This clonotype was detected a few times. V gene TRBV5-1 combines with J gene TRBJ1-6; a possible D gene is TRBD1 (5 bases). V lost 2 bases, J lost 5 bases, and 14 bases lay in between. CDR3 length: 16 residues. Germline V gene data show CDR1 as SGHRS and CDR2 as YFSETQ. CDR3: CASSFGRAEDNSPLHF. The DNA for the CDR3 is TGCGCCAGCAGCTTTGGCAGGGCGGAAGATAATTCACCCCTCCACTTT. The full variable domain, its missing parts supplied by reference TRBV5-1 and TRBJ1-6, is KAGVTQTPRYLIKTRGQQVTLSCSPISGHRSVSWYQQTPGQGLQFLFEYFSETQRNKGNFPGRFSGRQFSNSRSEMNVSTLELGDSALYLCASSFGRAEDNSPLHFGNGTRLTVT.

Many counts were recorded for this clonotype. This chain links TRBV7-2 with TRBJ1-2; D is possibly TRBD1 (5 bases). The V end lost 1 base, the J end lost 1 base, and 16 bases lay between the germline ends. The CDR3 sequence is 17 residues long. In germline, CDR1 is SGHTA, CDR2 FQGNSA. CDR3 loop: CASSLVPQGWDNYGYTF. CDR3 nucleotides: TGTGCCAGCAGCTTAGTCCCCCAGGGATGGGATAACTATGGCTACACCTTC. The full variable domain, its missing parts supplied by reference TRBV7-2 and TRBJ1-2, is GAGVSQSPSNKVTEKGKDVELRCDPISGHTALYWYRQSLGQGLEFLIYFQGNSAPDKSGLPSDRFSAERTGGSVSTLTIQRTQQEDSAVYLCASSLVPQGWDNYGYTFGSGTRLTVV.

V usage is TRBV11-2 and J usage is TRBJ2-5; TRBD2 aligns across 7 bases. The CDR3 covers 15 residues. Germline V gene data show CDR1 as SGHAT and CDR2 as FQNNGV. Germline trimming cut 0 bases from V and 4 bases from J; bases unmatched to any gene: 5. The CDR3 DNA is TGTGCCAGCAGCTTAGAGGGCGGGAGCGGAGAGACCCAGTACTTC. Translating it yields CASSLEGGSGETQYF.

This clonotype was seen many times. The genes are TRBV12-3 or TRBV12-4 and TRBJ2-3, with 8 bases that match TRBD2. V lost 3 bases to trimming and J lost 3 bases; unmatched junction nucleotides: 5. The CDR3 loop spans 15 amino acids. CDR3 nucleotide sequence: TGTGCCAGCAGTTTGGTCGGGGGGGAGACAGATACGCAGTATTTT. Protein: CASSLVGGETDTQYF.

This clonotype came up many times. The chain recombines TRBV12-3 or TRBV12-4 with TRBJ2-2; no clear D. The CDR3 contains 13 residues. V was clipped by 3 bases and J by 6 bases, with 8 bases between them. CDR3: CASSLKYPGELFF. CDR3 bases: TGTGCCAGCAGTTTGAAATATCCCGGGGAGCTGTTTTTT.

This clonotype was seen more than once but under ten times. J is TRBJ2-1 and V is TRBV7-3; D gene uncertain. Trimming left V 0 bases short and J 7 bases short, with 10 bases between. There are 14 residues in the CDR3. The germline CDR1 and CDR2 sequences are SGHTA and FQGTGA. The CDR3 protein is CASSLTVMGNEQFF. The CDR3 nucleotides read TGTGCCAGCAGCTTAACAGTTATGGGGAATGAGCAGTTCTTC. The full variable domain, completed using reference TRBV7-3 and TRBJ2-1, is GAGVSQTPSNKVTEKGKYVELRCDPISGHTALYWYRQSLGQGPEFLIYFQGTGAADDSGLPNDRFFAVRPEGSVSTLKIQRTERGDSAVYLCASSLTVMGNEQFFGPGTRLTVL.

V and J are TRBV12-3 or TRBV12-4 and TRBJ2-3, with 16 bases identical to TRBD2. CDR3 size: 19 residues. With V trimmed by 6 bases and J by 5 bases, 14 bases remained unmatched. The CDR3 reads CASSTPQGLAGGPLDTQYF. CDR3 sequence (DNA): TGTGCCAGCAGCACCCCTCAGGGACTAGCGGGAGGGCCCTTAGATACGCAGTATTTT.

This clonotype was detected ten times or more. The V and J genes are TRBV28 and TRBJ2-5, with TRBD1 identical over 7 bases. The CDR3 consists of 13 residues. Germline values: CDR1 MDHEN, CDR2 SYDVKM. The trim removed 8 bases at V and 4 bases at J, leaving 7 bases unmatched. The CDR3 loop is CASGNRGRETQYF. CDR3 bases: TGTGCCAGCGGTAACAGGGGTAGAGAGACCCAGTACTTC.

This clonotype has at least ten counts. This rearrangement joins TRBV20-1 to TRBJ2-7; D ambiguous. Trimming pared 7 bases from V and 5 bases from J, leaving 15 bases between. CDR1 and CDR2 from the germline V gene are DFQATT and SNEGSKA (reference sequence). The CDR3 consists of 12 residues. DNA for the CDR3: TGCAGTGTTAAAGTGTTGGGGAACGAGCAGTACTTC. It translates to CSVKVLGNEQYF.

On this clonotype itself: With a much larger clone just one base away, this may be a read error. CDR3 bases: TGTGCCATCAGCGGCCGAGGGAGGCAGCCCCAGCATTTT. This sequence encodes CAISGRGRQPQHF. The chain is built from TRBV24-1 and TRBJ1-5; D remains unclear. Trimming took off 11 bases at V and 7 bases at J, with 17 bases between the two ends. There are 13 residues in the CDR3. CDR1 is KGHDR, CDR2 SFDVKD, per germline.

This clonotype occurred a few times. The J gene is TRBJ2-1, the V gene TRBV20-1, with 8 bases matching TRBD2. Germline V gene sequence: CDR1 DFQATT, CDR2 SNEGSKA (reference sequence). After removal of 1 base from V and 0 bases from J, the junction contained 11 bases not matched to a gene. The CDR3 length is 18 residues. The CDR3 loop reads CSARGDGSGGGSYNEQFF. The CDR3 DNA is TGCAGTGCTAGAGGAGACGGATCCGGGGGGGGCTCCTACAATGAGCAGTTCTTC.

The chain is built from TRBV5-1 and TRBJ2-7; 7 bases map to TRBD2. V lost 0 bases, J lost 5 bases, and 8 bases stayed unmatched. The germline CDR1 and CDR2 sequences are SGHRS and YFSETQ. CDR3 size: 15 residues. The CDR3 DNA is TGCGCCAGCAGCTTGGAGGGGAGGGCCATGGACGAGCAGTACTTC. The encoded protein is CASSLEGRAMDEQYF.

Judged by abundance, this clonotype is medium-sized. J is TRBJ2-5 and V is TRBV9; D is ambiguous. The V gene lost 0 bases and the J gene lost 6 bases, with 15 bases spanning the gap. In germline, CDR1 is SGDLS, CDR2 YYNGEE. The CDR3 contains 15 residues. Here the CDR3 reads CASSVVPGKVQTQYF. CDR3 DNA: TGTGCCAGCAGCGTAGTCCCAGGAAAAGTACAGACCCAGTACTTC.

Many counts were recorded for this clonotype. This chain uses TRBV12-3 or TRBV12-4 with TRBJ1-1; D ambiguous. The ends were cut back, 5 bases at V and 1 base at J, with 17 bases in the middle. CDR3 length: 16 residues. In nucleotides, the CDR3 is TGTGCCAGCAGTCCTGGACTCAGCGTGGGGAACACTGAAGCTTTCTTT. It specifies CASSPGLSVGNTEAFF.

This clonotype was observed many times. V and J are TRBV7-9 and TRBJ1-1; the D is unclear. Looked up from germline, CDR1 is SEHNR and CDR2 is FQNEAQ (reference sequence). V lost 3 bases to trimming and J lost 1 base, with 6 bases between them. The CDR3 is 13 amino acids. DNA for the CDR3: TGTGCCAGCAGCTTCGCAGGGAACACTGAAGCTTTCTTT. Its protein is CASSFAGNTEAFF.

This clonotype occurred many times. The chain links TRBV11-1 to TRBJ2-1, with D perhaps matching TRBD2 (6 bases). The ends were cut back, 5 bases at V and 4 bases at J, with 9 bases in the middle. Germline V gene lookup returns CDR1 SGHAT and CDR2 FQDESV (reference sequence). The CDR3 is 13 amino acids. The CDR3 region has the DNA TGTGCCAGCAGCAACCGGGGGTACAATGAGCAGTTCTTC. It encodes CASSNRGYNEQFF.

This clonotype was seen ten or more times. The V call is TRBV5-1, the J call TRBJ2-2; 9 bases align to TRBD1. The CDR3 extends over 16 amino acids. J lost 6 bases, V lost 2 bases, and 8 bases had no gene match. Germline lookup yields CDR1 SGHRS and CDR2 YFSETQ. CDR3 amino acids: CASSFGGTGSSGELFF. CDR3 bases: TGCGCCAGCAGCTTCGGGGGGACAGGGTCTTCCGGGGAGCTGTTTTTT.